This TCR beta chain was captured in a study of CD8 T cells in ankylosing spondylitis. As regards this clonotype: What it binds is not known.

Quantitative barcoded 5'-RACE was used to prepare TCR beta libraries. MiXCR, run by TCRdb on the 5' RACE reads, gives a single entry per CDR3 protein. Of 220,000 or so distinct CDR3 sequences in the sample, about 18% were seen once. The V and J ends lost 2 bases and 4 bases respectively, with 17 bases between them. Germline CDR1 SGHTA, CDR2 FQGNSA. The CDR3 consists of 16 residues. Study results and caveats: Clones that were linked to disease were CD8+ and were relatively rare in peripheral blood. Reports say disease-linked clones showed up significantly more in matched ankylosing spondylitis synovial fluid. A motif in TCR beta, a set of under 10 highly homologous variants, appeared characteristic of ankylosing spondylitis blood. Earlier studies detected some motif variants in reactive arthritis synovial fluid and blood.

The sequencing input was blood, either unsorted or a sorted T cell fraction (not recorded which). The clonotype originates from a male donor with ankylosing spondylitis. The rearrangement joins TRBV7-2 to TRBJ2-5; a weak D match, TRBD2 (6 bases). This CDR3 reads CASSLIRSEGRETQYF. The DNA for the CDR3 is TGTGCCAGCAGCTTAATTAGGTCGGAGGGTCGAGAGACCCAGTACTTC.